Listed below are T cell receptor beta chains from one sample, sequenced in a study of cytomegalovirus exposure and HLA in healthy donors. TCRdb keeps only in-frame clones here, not all; method: immunoSEQ multiplex PCR. The sample contains about 130,000 clones, around 74% of which appear only once. The sample consisted of PBMCs. The source of these receptors is a woman aged 45 to 65 in good health and CMV-seropositive. Each CDR3 is given with its conserved first and last residue. Each record gives: clone size, J gene, V gene, D gene, CDR3 protein, CDR3 DNA. A D gene is named only where the DNA matches it firmly. Not every row has a clone size; where given, it reads once, few, many or a size class.

size: few
J: TRBJ1-2
V: TRBV7-9
D: TRBD1
CDR3: CASSLSSWGQGAYGYTF
DNA: TGTGCCAGCAGCTTGTCCTCGTGGGGACAGGGGGCCTATGGCTACACCTTC

size: -
J: TRBJ2-3
V: TRBV5-1
D: -
CDR3: CASSLLSGGLRGPDTQYF
DNA: TGCGCCAGCAGCTTGCTGTCAGGAGGACTCCGAGGGCCAGATACGCAGTATTTT

size: -
J: TRBJ1-2
V: TRBV5-4
D: -
CDR3: CASSSQTGVRNYGYTF
DNA: TGTGCCAGCAGCAGTCAGACCGGGGTCCGAAACTATGGCTACACCTTC

size: -
J: TRBJ1-6
V: TRBV7-2
D: -
CDR3: CASSYRADSPPHF
DNA: TGTGCCAGCAGCTACAGGGCGGATTCACCCCCCCACTTT

size: -
J: TRBJ2-2
V: TRBV10-1
D: -
CDR3: CASSERRGRDTGELFF
DNA: TGCGCCAGCAGTGAGAGGCGGGGGCGCGACACCGGGGAGCTGTTTTTT

size: -
J: TRBJ1-2
V: TRBV27
D: -
CDR3: CASRVRGSGSYYGYTF
DNA: TGTGCCAGCCGTGTTCGGGGGTCAGGGTCCTACTATGGCTACACCTTT

size: -
J: TRBJ2-2
V: TRBV4-1
D: TRBD2
CDR3: CASSLRTSGTNTGELFF
DNA: TGCGCCAGCAGCCTTCGGACTAGCGGCACGAACACCGGGGAGCTGTTTTTT

size: -
J: TRBJ1-2
V: TRBV28
D: -
CDR3: CASSFSPNYGYTF
DNA: TGTGCCAGCAGTTTCAGTCCTAACTATGGCTACACCTTC

size: few
J: TRBJ2-4
V: TRBV9
D: TRBD1
CDR3: CASSVEDRGAKNIQYF
DNA: TGTGCCAGCAGCGTCGAAGACAGGGGGGCCAAAAACATTCAGTACTTC

size: -
J: TRBJ1-4
V: TRBV18
D: -
CDR3: CASSPSTGSGGEKLFF
DNA: TGTGCCAGCTCACCTTCAACAGGGTCAGGAGGTGAAAAACTGTTTTTT

size: -
J: TRBJ2-3
V: TRBV7-3
D: TRBD1
CDR3: CASSLGQGRSTQYF
DNA: TGTGCCAGCAGCTTAGGACAGGGGAGGAGTACGCAGTATTTT

size: few
J: TRBJ2-3
V: TRBV29-1
D: TRBD1
CDR3: CSVLGGTGKDTQYF
DNA: TGCAGCGTCTTAGGGGGGACAGGGAAAGATACGCAGTATTTT

size: -
J: TRBJ2-7
V: TRBV27
D: TRBD1
CDR3: CASTTRDRGNYEQYF
DNA: TGTGCCAGCACCACCAGGGACAGGGGAAACTACGAGCAGTACTTC

size: few
J: TRBJ1-5
V: TRBV28
D: -
CDR3: CASSLLGTLNQPQHF
DNA: TGTGCCAGCAGTTTATTGGGGACACTCAATCAGCCCCAGCATTTT

size: -
J: TRBJ2-2
V: TRBV6-1
D: -
CDR3: CASIRSSTGELFF
DNA: TGTGCCAGCATTAGAAGCTCCACCGGGGAGCTGTTTTTT

size: -
J: TRBJ1-1
V: TRBV16
D: -
CDR3: CASSSPERGDTEAFF
DNA: TGTGCCAGCAGCTCCCCGGAACGGGGGGACACTGAAGCTTTCTTT

size: -
J: TRBJ1-4
V: TRBV19
D: TRBD1
CDR3: CASSARTGDLFF
DNA: TGTGCCAGTAGTGCCCGGACAGGGGATCTGTTTTTT

size: -
J: TRBJ1-2
V: TRBV27
D: -
CDR3: CASSPTGGANYGYTF
DNA: TGTGCCAGCAGTCCTACGGGGGGTGCTAACTATGGCTACACCTTC

size: few
J: TRBJ2-4
V: TRBV2
D: -
CDR3: CASSETVALLKNIQYF
DNA: TGTGCCAGCAGCGAGACAGTTGCCTTACTCAAAAACATTCAGTACTTC

size: -
J: TRBJ1-2
V: TRBV27
D: TRBD1
CDR3: CASSLSPGTGAYGYTF
DNA: TGTGCCAGCAGTTTATCCCCTGGGACAGGAGCTTATGGCTACACCTTC

size: -
J: TRBJ2-3
V: TRBV7-9
D: TRBD1
CDR3: CASSSPTGSGTQYF
DNA: TGTGCCAGCAGCTCCCCGACAGGGTCAGGTACGCAGTATTTT

size: -
J: TRBJ2-2
V: TRBV25-1
D: TRBD1
CDR3: CASREGTGSAGELFF
DNA: TGTGCCAGCAGGGAGGGGACAGGGTCGGCCGGGGAGCTGTTTTTT

size: few
J: TRBJ2-5
V: TRBV4-1
D: TRBD2
CDR3: CASSQPKAKRGIETQYF
DNA: TGCGCCAGCAGCCAACCCAAGGCCAAGCGGGGAATAGAGACCCAGTACTTC

size: -
J: TRBJ2-1
V: TRBV9
D: -
CDR3: CASSESGTPPLVQFF
DNA: TGTGCCAGCAGCGAATCCGGGACTCCTCCTTTGGTGCAGTTCTTC

size: -
J: TRBJ2-2
V: TRBV29-1
D: TRBD1
CDR3: CSAGQPNTGELFF
DNA: TGCAGCGCGGGACAGCCGAACACCGGGGAGCTGTTTTTT

size: -
J: TRBJ1-6
V: TRBV6-4
D: TRBD1
CDR3: CASRDRGNSPLHF
DNA: TGTGCCAGCAGGGACAGGGGCAATTCACCCCTCCACTTT

size: -
J: TRBJ2-7
V: TRBV6-5
D: TRBD1
CDR3: CASSPDRDFFEQYF
DNA: TGTGCCAGCAGCCCGGACAGGGATTTCTTCGAGCAGTACTTC

size: few
J: TRBJ1-2
V: TRBV18
D: TRBD1
CDR3: CASSLRTGGTVEYGYTF
DNA: TGTGCCAGCTCTCTGAGAACAGGGGGCACTGTAGAGTATGGCTACACCTTC

size: -
J: TRBJ2-5
V: TRBV29-1
D: TRBD1
CDR3: CSVARSGGQTQYF
DNA: TGCAGCGTGGCCAGGTCAGGGGGTCAGACCCAGTACTTC

size: many
J: TRBJ2-7
V: TRBV5-4
D: -
CDR3: CASSSTTGGEQYF
DNA: TGTGCCAGCAGCTCGACGACAGGCGGGGAGCAGTACTTC

size: -
J: TRBJ1-4
V: TRBV27
D: -
CDR3: CASSLSWATNEKLFF
DNA: TGTGCCAGCAGTTTATCGTGGGCGACTAATGAAAAACTGTTTTTT

size: few
J: TRBJ2-5
V: TRBV19
D: -
CDR3: CASSRGQSETQYF
DNA: TGTGCCAGTAGTAGAGGACAGTCAGAGACCCAGTACTTC

size: -
J: TRBJ2-5
V: TRBV28
D: TRBD2
CDR3: CASSSVGLAGAYQETQYF
DNA: TGTGCCAGCAGTTCCGTGGGACTAGCGGGGGCCTACCAAGAGACCCAGTACTTC

size: -
J: TRBJ1-3
V: TRBV19
D: TRBD1
CDR3: CASSPYSTGSGNTIYF
DNA: TGTGCCAGTAGTCCCTACTCGACAGGGTCAGGAAACACCATATATTTT

size: few
J: TRBJ2-3
V: TRBV6-1
D: -
CDR3: CASSDGIAHYTDTQYF
DNA: TGTGCCAGCAGTGACGGGATAGCTCATTACACAGATACGCAGTATTTT

size: -
J: TRBJ2-7
V: TRBV7-2
D: TRBD2
CDR3: CASSLVPSGGASEQYF
DNA: TGTGCCAGCAGCTTAGTCCCTAGCGGGGGGGCGAGCGAGCAGTACTTC

size: -
J: TRBJ1-2
V: TRBV6-5
D: -
CDR3: CASRGLGGYTF
DNA: TGTGCCAGCAGGGGACTCGGGGGCTACACCTTC

size: -
J: TRBJ2-1
V: TRBV13
D: TRBD2
CDR3: CASSGSLAGGRNEQFF
DNA: TGTGCCAGCAGCGGCAGTCTAGCGGGGGGGCGGAATGAGCAGTTCTTC

size: -
J: TRBJ2-3
V: TRBV10-1
D: -
CDR3: CASSNQRAAGRGDTQYF
DNA: TGCGCCAGCAGTAACCAACGTGCCGCAGGGCGGGGAGATACGCAGTATTTT

size: -
J: TRBJ2-3
V: TRBV7-9
D: TRBD2
CDR3: CASSQGLAALTDTQYF
DNA: TGTGCCAGCAGCCAGGGACTAGCGGCGCTCACAGATACGCAGTATTTT

size: once
J: TRBJ2-2
V: TRBV27
D: TRBD1
CDR3: CASSPWTGGSTGELFF
DNA: TGTGCCAGCAGTCCTTGGACAGGGGGGAGTACCGGGGAGCTGTTTTTT

size: -
J: TRBJ2-1
V: TRBV5-1
D: TRBD2
CDR3: CASSATSGGYNEQFF
DNA: TGCGCCAGCAGCGCGACTAGCGGGGGATACAATGAGCAGTTCTTC

size: -
J: TRBJ1-2
V: TRBV4-2
D: TRBD1
CDR3: CASSQDQGTGGYGYTF
DNA: TGTGCCAGCAGCCAAGATCAAGGGACAGGGGGCTATGGCTACACCTTC

size: once
J: TRBJ1-5
V: TRBV6-1
D: -
CDR3: CASSVYRSNQPQHF
DNA: TGTGCCAGCAGTGTATACAGAAGCAATCAGCCCCAGCATTTT

size: -
J: TRBJ1-2
V: TRBV2
D: -
CDR3: CASSAQGFGTGDYGYTF
DNA: TGTGCCAGCAGTGCCCAAGGGTTTGGAACCGGGGACTATGGCTACACCTTC

size: -
J: TRBJ1-5
V: TRBV19
D: -
CDR3: CASSGLSQPQHF
DNA: TGTGCCAGCTCAGGACTGAGTCAGCCCCAGCATTTT

size: many
J: TRBJ2-2
V: TRBV11-2
D: -
CDR3: CASSLTDVAGELFF
DNA: TGTGCCAGCAGCCTAACAGACGTCGCCGGGGAGCTGTTTTTT

size: few
J: TRBJ2-5
V: TRBV7-2
D: TRBD2
CDR3: CASSPGYSGGAGETQYF
DNA: TGTGCCAGCAGCCCCGGTTACAGCGGGGGGGCGGGGGAGACCCAGTACTTC

size: -
J: TRBJ2-3
V: TRBV10-3
D: -
CDR3: CAISPGHQISTDTQYF
DNA: TGTGCCATCAGTCCGGGACACCAAATTAGCACAGATACGCAGTATTTT

size: -
J: TRBJ1-6
V: TRBV5-1
D: TRBD1
CDR3: CASSKDPPTGGSYNSPLHF
DNA: TGCGCCAGCAGCAAAGACCCACCGACAGGGGGCTCCTATAATTCACCCCTCCACTTT

size: -
J: TRBJ2-4
V: TRBV9
D: -
CDR3: CASSVESSEKNIQYF
DNA: TGTGCCAGCAGCGTAGAGTCTAGCGAGAAAAACATTCAGTACTTC

size: -
J: TRBJ1-1
V: TRBV5-5
D: -
CDR3: CASSFPGVMNTEAFF
DNA: TGTGCCAGCAGCTTCCCTGGAGTGATGAACACTGAAGCTTTCTTT

size: -
J: TRBJ2-2
V: TRBV10-3
D: -
CDR3: CAISKDRNTGELFF
DNA: TGTGCCATCAGTAAGGACAGGAACACCGGGGAGCTGTTTTTT

size: once
J: TRBJ2-2
V: TRBV27
D: -
CDR3: CASRPNRDTGELFF
DNA: TGTGCCAGCAGGCCTAATCGAGACACCGGGGAGCTGTTTTTT